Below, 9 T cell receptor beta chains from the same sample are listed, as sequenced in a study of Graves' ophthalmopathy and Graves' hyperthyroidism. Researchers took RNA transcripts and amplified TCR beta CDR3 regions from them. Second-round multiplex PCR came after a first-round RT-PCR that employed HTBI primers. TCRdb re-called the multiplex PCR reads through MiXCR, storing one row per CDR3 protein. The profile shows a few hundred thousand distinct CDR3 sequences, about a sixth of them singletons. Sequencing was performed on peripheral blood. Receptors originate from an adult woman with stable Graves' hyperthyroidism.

DNA for the CDR3: TGTGCCAGCAGCCATACAGGGGCGAACACTGAAGCTTTCTTT. Protein sequence: CASSHTGANTEAFF. V and J are TRBV11-2 and TRBJ1-1; the match to TRBD1 covers 7 bases. This CDR3 contains 14 residues. CDR1 is SGHAT, CDR2 FQNNGV, per germline. With V trimmed by 5 bases and J by 1 base, 4 bases remained unmatched. The full variable domain, its missing parts supplied by reference TRBV11-2 and TRBJ1-1, is EAGVAQSPRYKIIEKRQSVAFWCNPISGHATLYWYQQILGQGPKLLIQFQNNGVVDDSQLPKDRFSAERLKGVDSTLKIQPAKLEDSAVYLCASSHTGANTEAFFGQGTRLTVV.

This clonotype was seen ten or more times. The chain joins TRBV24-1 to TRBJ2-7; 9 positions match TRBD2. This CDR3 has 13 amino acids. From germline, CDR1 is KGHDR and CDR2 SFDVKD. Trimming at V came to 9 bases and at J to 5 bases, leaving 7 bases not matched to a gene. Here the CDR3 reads CATGSGRTDEQYF. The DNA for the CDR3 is TGTGCCACCGGTAGCGGGAGAACGGACGAGCAGTACTTC.

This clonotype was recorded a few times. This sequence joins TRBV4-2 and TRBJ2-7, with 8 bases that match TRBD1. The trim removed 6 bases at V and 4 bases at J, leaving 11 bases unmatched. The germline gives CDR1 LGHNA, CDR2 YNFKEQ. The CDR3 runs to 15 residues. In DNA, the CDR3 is TGTGCCAGCAGATGGCTCGGGGACAGGCAGTACGAGCAGTACTTC. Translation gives CASRWLGDRQYEQYF.

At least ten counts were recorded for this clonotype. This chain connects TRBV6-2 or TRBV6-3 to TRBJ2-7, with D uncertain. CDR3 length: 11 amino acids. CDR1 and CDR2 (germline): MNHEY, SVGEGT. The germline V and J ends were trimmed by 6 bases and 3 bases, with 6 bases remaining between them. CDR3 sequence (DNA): TGTGCCAGCAGCCGACACTACGAGCAGTACTTC. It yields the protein CASSRHYEQYF.

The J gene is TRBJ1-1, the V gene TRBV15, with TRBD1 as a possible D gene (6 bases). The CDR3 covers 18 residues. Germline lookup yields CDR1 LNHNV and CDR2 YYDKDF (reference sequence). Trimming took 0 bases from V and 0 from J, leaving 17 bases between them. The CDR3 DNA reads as TGTGCCACCAGCAGAGATTTACAGACAGGTTTAATGAACACTGAAGCTTTCTTT. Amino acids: CATSRDLQTGLMNTEAFF.

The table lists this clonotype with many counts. The CDR3 bases are TGTGCCACCAGCAGGGACAGGGCTGAGCAGCCCCAGCATTTT. Protein sequence: CATSRDRAEQPQHF. This rearrangement joins TRBV15 to TRBJ1-5, with TRBD1 matching 8 bases. Germline values: CDR1 LNHNV, CDR2 YYDKDF (reference sequence). V shed 3 bases and J 7 bases; nucleotides not matched to a gene: 5. This CDR3 region has 14 residues.

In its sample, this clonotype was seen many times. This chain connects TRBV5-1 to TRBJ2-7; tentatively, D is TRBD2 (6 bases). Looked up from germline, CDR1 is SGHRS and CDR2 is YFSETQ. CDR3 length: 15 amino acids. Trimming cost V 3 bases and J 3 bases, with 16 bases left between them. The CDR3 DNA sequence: TGCGCCAGCAGCTCGACGGCGGGACTGCACTACGAGCAGTACTTC. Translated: CASSSTAGLHYEQYF. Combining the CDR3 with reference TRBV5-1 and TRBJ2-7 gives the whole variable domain KAGVTQTPRYLIKTRGQQVTLSCSPISGHRSVSWYQQTPGQGLQFLFEYFSETQRNKGNFPGRFSGRQFSNSRSEMNVSTLELGDSALYLCASSSTAGLHYEQYFGPGTRLTVT.

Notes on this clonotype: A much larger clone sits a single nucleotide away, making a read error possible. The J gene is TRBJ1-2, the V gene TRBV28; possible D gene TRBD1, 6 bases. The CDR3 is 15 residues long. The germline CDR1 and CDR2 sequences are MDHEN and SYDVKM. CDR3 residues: CAGSYADRPNYGYTF. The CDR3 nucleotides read TGTGCCGGCAGCTACGCCGACAGGCCTAACTATGGCTACACCTTC.

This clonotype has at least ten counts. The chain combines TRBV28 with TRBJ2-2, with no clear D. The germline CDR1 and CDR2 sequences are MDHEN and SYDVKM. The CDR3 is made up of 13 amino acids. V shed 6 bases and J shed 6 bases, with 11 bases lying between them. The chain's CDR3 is CASRNLSPGELFF. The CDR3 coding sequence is TGTGCCAGCAGGAACCTCTCCCCCGGGGAGCTGTTTTTT.